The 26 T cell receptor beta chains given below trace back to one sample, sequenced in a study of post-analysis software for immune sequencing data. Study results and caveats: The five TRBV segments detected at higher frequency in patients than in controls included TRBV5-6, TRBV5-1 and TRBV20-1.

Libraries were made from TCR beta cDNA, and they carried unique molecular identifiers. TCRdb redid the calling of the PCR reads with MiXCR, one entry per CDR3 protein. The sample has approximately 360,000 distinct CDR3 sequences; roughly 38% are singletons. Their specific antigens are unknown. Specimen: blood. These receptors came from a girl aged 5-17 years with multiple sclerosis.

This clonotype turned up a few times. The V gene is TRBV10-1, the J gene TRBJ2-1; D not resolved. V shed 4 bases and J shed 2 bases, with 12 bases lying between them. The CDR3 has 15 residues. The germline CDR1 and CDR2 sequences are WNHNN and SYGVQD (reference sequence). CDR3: CASSGSGVTYNEQFF. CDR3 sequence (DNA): TGCGCCAGCAGTGGGTCTGGGGTTACCTACAATGAGCAGTTCTTC.

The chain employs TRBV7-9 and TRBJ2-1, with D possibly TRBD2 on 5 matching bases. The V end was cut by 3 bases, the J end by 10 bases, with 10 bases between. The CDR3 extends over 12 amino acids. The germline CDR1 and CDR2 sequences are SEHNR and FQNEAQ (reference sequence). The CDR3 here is CASSFTSREQFF. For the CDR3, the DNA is TGTGCCAGCAGCTTTACTAGTAGGGAGCAGTTCTTC.

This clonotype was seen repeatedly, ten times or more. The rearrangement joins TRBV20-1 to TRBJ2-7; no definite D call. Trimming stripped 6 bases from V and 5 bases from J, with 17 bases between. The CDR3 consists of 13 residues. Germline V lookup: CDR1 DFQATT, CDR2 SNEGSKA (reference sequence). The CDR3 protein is CSAPPGPADEQYF. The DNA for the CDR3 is TGCAGTGCACCCCCGGGTCCGGCGGACGAGCAGTACTTC.

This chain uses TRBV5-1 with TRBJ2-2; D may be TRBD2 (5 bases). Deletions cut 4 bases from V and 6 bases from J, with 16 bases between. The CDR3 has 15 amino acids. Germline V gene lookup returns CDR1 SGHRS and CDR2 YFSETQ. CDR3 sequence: CASSRYPGSPGELFF. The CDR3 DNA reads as TGCGCCAGCAGCAGGTATCCGGGGAGCCCCGGGGAGCTGTTTTTT. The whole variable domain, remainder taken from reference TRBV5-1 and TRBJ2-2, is KAGVTQTPRYLIKTRGQQVTLSCSPISGHRSVSWYQQTPGQGLQFLFEYFSETQRNKGNFPGRFSGRQFSNSRSEMNVSTLELGDSALYLCASSRYPGSPGELFFGEGSRLTVL.

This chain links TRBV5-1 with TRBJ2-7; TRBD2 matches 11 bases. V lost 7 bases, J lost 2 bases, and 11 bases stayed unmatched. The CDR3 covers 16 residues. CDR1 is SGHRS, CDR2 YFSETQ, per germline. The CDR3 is CASSTSGSEPAYEQYF. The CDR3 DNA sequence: TGCGCCAGCTCTACTAGCGGGAGCGAACCAGCCTACGAGCAGTACTTC.

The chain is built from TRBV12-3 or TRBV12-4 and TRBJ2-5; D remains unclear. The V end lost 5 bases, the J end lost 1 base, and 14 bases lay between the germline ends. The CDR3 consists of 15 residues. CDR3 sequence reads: CASSPRAGPQETQYF. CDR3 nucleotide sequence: TGTGCCAGCAGTCCCCGGGCAGGACCCCAAGAGACCCAGTACTTC.

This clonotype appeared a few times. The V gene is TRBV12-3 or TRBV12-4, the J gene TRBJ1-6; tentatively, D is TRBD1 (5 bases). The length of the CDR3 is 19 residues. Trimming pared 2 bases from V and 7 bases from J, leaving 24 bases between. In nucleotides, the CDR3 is TGTGCCAGCAGTTTACGGTGGGGGGTGCGCAGGGAGGGAAATTCACCCCTCCACTTT. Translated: CASSLRWGVRREGNSPLHF.

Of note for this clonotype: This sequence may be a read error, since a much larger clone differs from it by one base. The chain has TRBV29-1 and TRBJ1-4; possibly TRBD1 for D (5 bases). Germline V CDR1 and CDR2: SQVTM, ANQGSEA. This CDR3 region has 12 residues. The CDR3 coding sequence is TGCAGCGTCCGGGACTTCGATGAAAAACGGTTTTTT. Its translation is CSVRDFDEKRFF.

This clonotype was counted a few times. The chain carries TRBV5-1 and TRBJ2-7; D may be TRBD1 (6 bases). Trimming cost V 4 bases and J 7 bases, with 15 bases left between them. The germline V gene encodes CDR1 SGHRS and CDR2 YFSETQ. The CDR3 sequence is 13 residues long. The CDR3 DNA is TGCGCCAGCAGCCCAGACAGGTCCGGAGAGCAGTACTTC. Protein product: CASSPDRSGEQYF.

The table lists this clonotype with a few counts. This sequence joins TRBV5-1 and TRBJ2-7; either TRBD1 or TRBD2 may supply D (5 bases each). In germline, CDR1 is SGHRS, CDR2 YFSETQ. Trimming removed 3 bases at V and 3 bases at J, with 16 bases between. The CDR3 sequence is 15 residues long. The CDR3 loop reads CASSSGTADFYEQYF. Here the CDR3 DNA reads TGCGCCAGCAGCTCCGGGACGGCGGATTTCTACGAGCAGTACTTC.

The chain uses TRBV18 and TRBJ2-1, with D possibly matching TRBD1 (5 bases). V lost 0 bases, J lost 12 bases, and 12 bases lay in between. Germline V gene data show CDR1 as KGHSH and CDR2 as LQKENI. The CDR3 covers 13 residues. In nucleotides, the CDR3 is TGTGCCAGCTCACCACCTCTGCAGGGCTTGCAGTTCTTC. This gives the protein CASSPPLQGLQFF.

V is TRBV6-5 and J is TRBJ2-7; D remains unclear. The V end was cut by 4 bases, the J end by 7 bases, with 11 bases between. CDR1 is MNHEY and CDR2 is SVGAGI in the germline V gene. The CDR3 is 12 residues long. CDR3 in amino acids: CASSSTVGEQYF. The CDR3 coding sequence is TGTGCCAGCAGTTCAACAGTAGGGGAGCAGTACTTC.

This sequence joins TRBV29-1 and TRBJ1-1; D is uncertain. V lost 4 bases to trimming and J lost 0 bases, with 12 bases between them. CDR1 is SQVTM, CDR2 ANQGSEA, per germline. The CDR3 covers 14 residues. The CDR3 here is CSVAEGPLNTEAFF. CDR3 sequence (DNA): TGCAGCGTTGCGGAGGGTCCCTTGAACACTGAAGCTTTCTTT.

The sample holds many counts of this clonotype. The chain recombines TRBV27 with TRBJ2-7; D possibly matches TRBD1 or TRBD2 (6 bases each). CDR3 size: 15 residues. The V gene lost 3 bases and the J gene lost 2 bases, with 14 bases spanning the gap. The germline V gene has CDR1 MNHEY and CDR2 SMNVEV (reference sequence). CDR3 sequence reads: CASSFGGGAPYEQYF. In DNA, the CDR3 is TGTGCCAGCAGTTTTGGAGGGGGTGCACCCTACGAGCAGTACTTC.

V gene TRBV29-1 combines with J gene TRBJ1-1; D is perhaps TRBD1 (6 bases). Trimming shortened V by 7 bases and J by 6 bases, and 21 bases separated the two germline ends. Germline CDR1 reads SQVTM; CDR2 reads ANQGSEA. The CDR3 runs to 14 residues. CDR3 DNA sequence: TGCAGCGCGCCGGGGGGGGGCACCCACGCTGAAGCTTTCTTT. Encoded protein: CSAPGGGTHAEAFF.

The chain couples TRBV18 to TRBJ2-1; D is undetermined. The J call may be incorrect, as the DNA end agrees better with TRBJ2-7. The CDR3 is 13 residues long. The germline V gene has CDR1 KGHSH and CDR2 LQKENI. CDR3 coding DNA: TGTGCCAGCTCACGAGTAGTAGACTACGAGCAGTACTTC. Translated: CASSRVVDYEQYF.

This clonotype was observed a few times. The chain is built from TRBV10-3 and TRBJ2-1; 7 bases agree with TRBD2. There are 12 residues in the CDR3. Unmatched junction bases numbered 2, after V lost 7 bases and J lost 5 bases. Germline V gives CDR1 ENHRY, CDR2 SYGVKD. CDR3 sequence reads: CAIMGLHNEQFF. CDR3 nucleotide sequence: TGTGCCATCATGGGACTACACAATGAGCAGTTCTTC.

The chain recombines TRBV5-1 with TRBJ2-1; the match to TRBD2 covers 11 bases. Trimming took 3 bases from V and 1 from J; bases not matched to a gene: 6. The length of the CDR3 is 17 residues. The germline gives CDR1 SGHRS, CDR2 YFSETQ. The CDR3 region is CASSWALAGGSYNEQFF. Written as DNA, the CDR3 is TGCGCCAGCAGCTGGGCATTAGCGGGGGGGTCCTACAATGAGCAGTTCTTC.

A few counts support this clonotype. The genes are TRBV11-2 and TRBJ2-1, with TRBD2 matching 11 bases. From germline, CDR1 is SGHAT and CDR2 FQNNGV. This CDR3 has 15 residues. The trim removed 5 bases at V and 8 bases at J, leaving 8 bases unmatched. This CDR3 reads CASSPATSGAYEQFF. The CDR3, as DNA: TGTGCCAGCAGCCCTGCGACTAGCGGGGCTTATGAGCAGTTCTTC. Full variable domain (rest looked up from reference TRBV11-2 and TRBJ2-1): EAGVAQSPRYKIIEKRQSVAFWCNPISGHATLYWYQQILGQGPKLLIQFQNNGVVDDSQLPKDRFSAERLKGVDSTLKIQPAKLEDSAVYLCASSPATSGAYEQFFGPGTRLTVL.

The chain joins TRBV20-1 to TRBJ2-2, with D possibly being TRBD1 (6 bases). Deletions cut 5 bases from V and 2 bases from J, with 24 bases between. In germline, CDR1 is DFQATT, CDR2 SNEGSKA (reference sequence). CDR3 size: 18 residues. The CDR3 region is CSAPSRSWTVKNTGELFF. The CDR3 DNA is TGCAGTGCTCCTTCTAGATCATGGACAGTAAAAAACACCGGGGAGCTGTTTTTT.

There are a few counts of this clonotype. CDR3 loop: CASSSLGSGNQPQHF. CDR3 sequence (DNA): TGTGCCAGCAGTTCTTTGGGAAGCGGCAATCAGCCCCAGCATTTT. This chain uses TRBV27 with TRBJ1-5; D gene ambiguous. Germline V lookup: CDR1 MNHEY, CDR2 SMNVEV (reference sequence). This CDR3 spans 15 amino acids. V was trimmed by 4 bases and J by 2 bases, leaving 12 bases between them.

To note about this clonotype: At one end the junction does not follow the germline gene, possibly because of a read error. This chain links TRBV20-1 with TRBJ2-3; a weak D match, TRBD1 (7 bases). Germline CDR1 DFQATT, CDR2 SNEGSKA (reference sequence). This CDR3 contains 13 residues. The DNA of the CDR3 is TGCAGTGCTAGACAGGGGGGCACAGATACGCACTATTTT. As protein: CSARQGGTDTHYF.

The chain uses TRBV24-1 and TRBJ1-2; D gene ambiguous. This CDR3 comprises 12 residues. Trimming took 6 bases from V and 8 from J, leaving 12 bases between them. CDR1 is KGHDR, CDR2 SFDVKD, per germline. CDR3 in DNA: TGTGCCACCAGTAATCCCCAAGGAGGCTACACCTTC. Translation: CATSNPQGGYTF.

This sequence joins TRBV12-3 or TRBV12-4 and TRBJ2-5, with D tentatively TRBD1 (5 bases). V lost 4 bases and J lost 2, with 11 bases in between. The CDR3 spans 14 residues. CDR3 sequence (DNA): TGTGCCAGCAGTTGCAGGACACCTCAAGAGACCCAGTACTTC. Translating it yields CASSCRTPQETQYF.

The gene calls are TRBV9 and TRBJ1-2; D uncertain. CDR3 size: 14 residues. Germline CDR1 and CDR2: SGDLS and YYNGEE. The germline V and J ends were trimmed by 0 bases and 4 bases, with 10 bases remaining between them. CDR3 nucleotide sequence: TGTGCCAGCAGCGTAGAAGGACGGACCTATGGCTACACCTTC. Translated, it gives CASSVEGRTYGYTF.

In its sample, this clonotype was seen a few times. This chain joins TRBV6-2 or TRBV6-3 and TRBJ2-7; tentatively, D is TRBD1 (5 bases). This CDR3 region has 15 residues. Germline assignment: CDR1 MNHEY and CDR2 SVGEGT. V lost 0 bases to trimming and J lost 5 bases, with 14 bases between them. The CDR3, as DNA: TGTGCCAGCAGTTACTCCCGGACACCGCGGCACGAGCAGTACTTC. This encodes CASSYSRTPRHEQYF.